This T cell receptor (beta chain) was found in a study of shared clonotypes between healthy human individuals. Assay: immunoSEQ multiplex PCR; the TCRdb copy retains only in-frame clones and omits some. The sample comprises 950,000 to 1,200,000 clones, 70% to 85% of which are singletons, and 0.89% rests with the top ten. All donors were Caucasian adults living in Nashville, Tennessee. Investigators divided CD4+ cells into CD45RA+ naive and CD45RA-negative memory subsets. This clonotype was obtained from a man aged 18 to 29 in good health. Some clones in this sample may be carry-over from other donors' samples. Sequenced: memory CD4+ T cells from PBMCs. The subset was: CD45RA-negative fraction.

The chain's CDR3 is CASSSGQVVETQYF. The CDR3 coding sequence is TGTGCCAGCAGCTCAGGACAGGTGGTGGAGACCCAGTACTTC. The rearrangement joins TRBV5-4 to TRBJ2-5; 7 bases match TRBD1. With V trimmed by 3 bases and J by 5 bases, 7 bases remained unmatched. CDR1 SGHNT and CDR2 YYREEE come from the germline V gene (reference sequence). The CDR3 runs 14 residues.